Listed below are T cell receptor beta chains from one sample, sequenced in a study of cytomegalovirus exposure and HLA in healthy donors. Generated by immunoSEQ multiplex PCR, the TCRdb table keeps only in-frame clones and is missing some. The repertoire holds some 130,000 clones, with about 8.9% as singletons. Sequenced input: PBMCs. The receptor set was obtained from a man aged 50-60 years in good health and CMV-seronegative. Each CDR3 is given with its conserved first and last residue. Fields, in order: D gene, J gene, clone size, V gene, CDR3 DNA, CDR3 protein. D genes are given only for firm matches. The listing skips clone size in some rows; elsewhere it reads once, few, many or a size class.

d_gene: -
j_gene: TRBJ1-1
abundance: few
v_gene: TRBV7-2
CDR3nt: TGTGCCAGCAGCCCCTATCCCGCCGGGTTGAACACTGAAGCTTTCTTT
CDR3aa: CASSPYPAGLNTEAFF

d_gene: -
j_gene: TRBJ2-7
abundance: -
v_gene: TRBV19
CDR3nt: TGTGCCAGTAGTCCTGATTCACTCGCCTACGAGCAGTACTTC
CDR3aa: CASSPDSLAYEQYF

d_gene: -
j_gene: TRBJ1-1
abundance: few
v_gene: TRBV2
CDR3nt: TGTGCCAGCACCGGAGGTGAGTCAACTGAAGCTTTCTTT
CDR3aa: CASTGGESTEAFF

d_gene: TRBD1
j_gene: TRBJ1-1
abundance: few
v_gene: TRBV28
CDR3nt: TGTGCCAGCAGGGGGACAGCTAACACTGAAGCTTTCTTT
CDR3aa: CASRGTANTEAFF

d_gene: TRBD1
j_gene: TRBJ1-3
abundance: -
v_gene: TRBV28
CDR3nt: TGTGCCAGCAGTTTAGATCAGGGGGCGACTGGAAACACCATATATTTT
CDR3aa: CASSLDQGATGNTIYF

d_gene: TRBD2
j_gene: TRBJ2-5
abundance: -
v_gene: TRBV19
CDR3nt: TGTGCCAGTAGGGGACTAGCGGGACCCCGTGGCGTACAAGAGACCCAGTACTTC
CDR3aa: CASRGLAGPRGVQETQYF

d_gene: -
j_gene: TRBJ1-2
abundance: few
v_gene: TRBV12-1
CDR3nt: TGTGCCAGCAGCTTTGTCTTGGGCAGTTCGAACTATGGCTACACCTTC
CDR3aa: CASSFVLGSSNYGYTF

d_gene: -
j_gene: TRBJ1-2
abundance: -
v_gene: TRBV30
CDR3nt: TGTGCCTGGAGTGTAGTAAGGGGCGGCTATGGCTACACCTTC
CDR3aa: CAWSVVRGGYGYTF

d_gene: TRBD1
j_gene: TRBJ1-4
abundance: -
v_gene: TRBV19
CDR3nt: TGTGCCAGTAGTAACAGGGGGCGGGATGAAAAACTGTTTTTT
CDR3aa: CASSNRGRDEKLFF

d_gene: -
j_gene: TRBJ1-2
abundance: -
v_gene: TRBV5-1
CDR3nt: TGCGCCAGCAGCTTGGTGACAGGCGACTATGGCTACACCTTC
CDR3aa: CASSLVTGDYGYTF

d_gene: -
j_gene: TRBJ2-2
abundance: -
v_gene: TRBV19
CDR3nt: TGTGCCAGTACCAAGCCCGGGACGAACACCGGGGAGCTGTTTTTT
CDR3aa: CASTKPGTNTGELFF

d_gene: TRBD1
j_gene: TRBJ2-7
abundance: -
v_gene: TRBV4-1
CDR3nt: TGCGCCAGCAGCCAGACAGGGAGTTTGGACGAGCAGTACTTC
CDR3aa: CASSQTGSLDEQYF

d_gene: -
j_gene: TRBJ2-7
abundance: few
v_gene: TRBV5-1
CDR3nt: TGCGCCAGCAGTTCGGACAGTTCCTACGAGCAGTACTTC
CDR3aa: CASSSDSSYEQYF

d_gene: TRBD2
j_gene: TRBJ2-5
abundance: -
v_gene: TRBV7-7
CDR3nt: TGTGCTAGCAGCTCAGGGACTAGCGGGGGCCAAGAGACCCAGTACTTC
CDR3aa: CASSSGTSGGQETQYF

d_gene: -
j_gene: TRBJ2-2
abundance: -
v_gene: TRBV5-5
CDR3nt: TGTGCCAGCAGCCGGGACTCCTACACCGGGGAGCTGTTTTTT
CDR3aa: CASSRDSYTGELFF

d_gene: TRBD2
j_gene: TRBJ2-7
abundance: -
v_gene: TRBV9
CDR3nt: TGTGCCAGCAGCCTCGCGCTAGCGGGAGGGCCAGACGAGCAGTACTTC
CDR3aa: CASSLALAGGPDEQYF

d_gene: TRBD1
j_gene: TRBJ2-5
abundance: few
v_gene: TRBV6-5
CDR3nt: TGTGCCAGCAGGCCCTCGACAGGGGTTCTCGAGACCCAGTACTTC
CDR3aa: CASRPSTGVLETQYF

d_gene: -
j_gene: TRBJ1-3
abundance: -
v_gene: TRBV5-1
CDR3nt: TGCGCCAGCAGCTTGGAAGGGGCTCTTGGAAACACCATATATTTT
CDR3aa: CASSLEGALGNTIYF

d_gene: -
j_gene: TRBJ1-2
abundance: -
v_gene: TRBV18
CDR3nt: TGTGCCAGCTCACCAGTCGTAGGGGCACTCTATGGCTACACCTTC
CDR3aa: CASSPVVGALYGYTF

d_gene: -
j_gene: TRBJ1-6
abundance: few
v_gene: TRBV5-1
CDR3nt: TGCGCCAGCAGCGACGCCCAGGGTTCTTCACCCCTCCACTTT
CDR3aa: CASSDAQGSSPLHF

d_gene: TRBD2
j_gene: TRBJ2-7
abundance: -
v_gene: TRBV4-2
CDR3nt: TGTGCCAGCAGCCAACTAGCGGGGGCCTACGAGCAGTACTTC
CDR3aa: CASSQLAGAYEQYF

d_gene: TRBD1
j_gene: TRBJ1-1
abundance: -
v_gene: TRBV30
CDR3nt: TGTGCCTGGGGGACAGGGAGCGCGAACACTGAAGCTTTCTTT
CDR3aa: CAWGTGSANTEAFF

d_gene: -
j_gene: TRBJ2-7
abundance: -
v_gene: TRBV5-1
CDR3nt: TGCGCCAGCAGCTCCGAAAAAGCGTCCGTCTACGAGCAGTACTTC
CDR3aa: CASSSEKASVYEQYF

d_gene: TRBD1
j_gene: TRBJ1-1
abundance: -
v_gene: TRBV6-6
CDR3nt: TGTGCCAGCAGTGGGACTGGGACAGCCATCAACACTGAAGCTTTCTTT
CDR3aa: CASSGTGTAINTEAFF

d_gene: -
j_gene: TRBJ1-4
abundance: few
v_gene: TRBV5-6
CDR3nt: TGTGCCAGCAGCTTGGGGGGCCACAAAGGGCGCAGTGAAAAACTGTTTTTT
CDR3aa: CASSLGGHKGRSEKLFF

d_gene: TRBD2
j_gene: TRBJ2-5
abundance: -
v_gene: TRBV14
CDR3nt: TGTGCCAGCAGCTCGGGACTAGCGGGAGGGGGAGAGACCCAGTACTTC
CDR3aa: CASSSGLAGGGETQYF